The present T cell receptor (beta chain) was sequenced within a study of blood T cell repertoires in COVID-19 (dated by TCRdb to about 2020). About the full investigation: The collaborator samples originated in the United States, Italy and Spain and spanned the acute and convalescent phases of COVID-19. A de-identified subject ID, COVID-19 status, age in years and sex were almost always included in the sample metadata. A freely available public database, intended as a resource for researchers studying the immune response to SARS-CoV-2, is where the repertoires were released. The material from the prospective study consisted of cDNA or gDNA derived from T cells, B-cell-depleted T cells, or PBMCs. The dataset comprised deeply sampled blood TCRbeta repertoires from subjects exposed to, actively infected with, or recovered from COVID-19. Samples came from the ongoing ImmuneRACE study (first 160 participants) plus 1,254 subjects from 6 global collaborators. HLA class I and class II types, where available, came from metadata supplied by the sample provider rather than from assay-based typing.

One collaborating source in Seattle enrolled patients while the patients were actively infected and followed the patients over time throughout the course of disease. Whole blood was collected in K2EDTA tubes by collaborating institutions according to the institutions' own protocols. Collaborator samples were shipped for TCRbeta analysis as frozen whole blood, isolated PBMCs, or DNA extracted from either sample type. A remark on this clone: The clone's antigen remains unknown. Base qualities are not recorded, but no much larger clone differs from it by a single base.

The immunoSEQ Assay, a bias-controlled multiplex PCR, was used to amplify TCRbeta CDR3 regions from genomic DNA. As for the original processing: The number of nucleated cells in each sample was estimated by amplification of reference gene primers within the assay. To quantify the absolute abundance of each unique TCRbeta CDR3 rearrangement, sequence reads were collapsed and filtered. For each sample, productive Simpson clonality was calculated by taking the square root of Simpson's diversity index across productive rearrangements. The clones in this table, taken by TCRdb from immuneACCESS, are in-frame only. Not every clone is retained; where verified, under half of the shortfall comes from an unresolved V gene, and the cause of the rest is unknown. Clone size and V and J calls were adopted from that table, with D and trimming inferred from the DNA. The sample yields around 440,000 clones; approximately 90% were counted once. Together, the top ten hold roughly 12% of the sample.

The research as a whole found: How much clinical and demographic metadata was included differed by source and by participant, and the metadata was provided uncurated.

Here V drops 0 bases and J drops 6 bases, and the junction holds 14 bases not matched to any gene. The germline V gene (reference sequence) supplies CDR1 GTSNPN and CDR2 SVGIG. Including cysteine and phenylalanine, the CDR3 has 16 amino acids. Of the read, only the CDR3 DNA is kept; its 48 bases are in frame from base 1. The chain is made from TRBV30 and TRBJ2-7; TRBD2 aligns with 7 central bases. The specimen was peripheral blood. The receptor comes from a woman between 50 and 59 years old with COVID-19, enrolled during active disease. Here is the DNA: TGTGCCTGGAGTGTACTTAAGGAGTATGGGGAGGGCGAGCAGTACTTC. Its translation is CAWSVLKEYGEGEQYF.